This TCR beta chain stems from a study of cytomegalovirus exposure and HLA in healthy donors. The germline gives CDR1 LNHNV, CDR2 YYDKDF (reference sequence). With 0 bases removed from V and 5 bases from J, the gap between germline ends came to 5 bases. The CDR3 is 12 residues long. Remarks on this clone: The antigen is undetermined.

Regarding the study as a whole: Among TCR beta chains of equal frequency, HLA-associated ones were more clonally expanded in a later analysis. Being indistinguishable, some V segments were excluded, TRBV6-2 and TRBV6-3 among them. Altogether, more than 150 TCR beta chains were recorded as cytomegalovirus-associated.

Regarding donors, all were healthy bone marrow donors. Amplification used 60 Vbeta primers and 13 Jbeta primers. Clones were read by immunoSEQ multiplex PCR, and TCRdb kept only the in-frame ones, dropping some. This repertoire shows 150,000 to 200,000 clones, 70% to 80% found once; its top ten account for 2% to 2.5%. The V call is TRBV15, the J call TRBJ2-7; D is uncertain. Sequencing used PBMCs. The source is a woman aged 50 to 60 in good health and CMV-seronegative. The CDR3 protein is CATSRDSDEQYF. The CDR3, as DNA: TGTGCCACCAGCAGAGATTCCGACGAGCAGTACTTC.